The TCR beta chain under discussion was sequenced for a study of regulatory T cells in long-lasting Graves disease. This CDR3 is 20 amino acids long. V dropped 3 bases and J dropped 3 bases, with 29 bases sitting between them. The germline CDR1 and CDR2 sequences are KGHSH and LQKENI. TCR beta libraries were built with iRepertoire HTBI primers and Arm-PCR of CDR3 regions. TCRdb independently ran MiXCR on the multiplex PCR reads; one entry per CDR3 protein. This sample has 540,000 or so distinct CDR3 sequences, with approximately 13% found just once. Regarding time point: newly diagnosed GD, antithyroid drugs for less than 3 months. After RNA was extracted from PBMCs, the TCR library was made from it. This same sample was also taken into another study, of T cells in Graves' hyperthyroidism and ophthalmopathy.

Sequenced here: peripheral blood mononuclear cells (PBMCs), sampled at new diagnosis, from a patient treated with antithyroid drugs. This TCR came from a man aged 30 to 39 with Graves disease. The chain has TRBV18 and TRBJ2-5, with a tentative D call TRBD2 (7 bases). CDR3 protein: CASSPPLSEGQTSSEETQYF. In DNA form, the CDR3 reads TGTGCCAGCTCACCGCCGCTAAGCGAAGGACAGACTAGCAGTGAAGAGACCCAGTACTTC.